This TCR beta chain is drawn from a study of molecular identifiers for immune sequencing clone quantification. Study-wide points: Sharing of a barcode by identical TCR molecules could cause highly expanded clone sizes to be underestimated.

As regards this clonotype: The antigen is undetermined.

Trimming stripped 3 bases from V and 4 bases from J, with 13 bases between. Per germline, CDR1 DFQATT and CDR2 SNEGSKA (reference sequence). This CDR3 comprises 15 residues. Methods described previously were used for bulk TCR libraries, and listed TCR primers were applied. TCRdb re-derived calls from the PCR reads in MiXCR, one entry per CDR3 protein. Seen here are some 100,000 distinct CDR3 sequences, 19% observed once, and the top ten hold around 0.8%. Material for sequencing was naive CD8+ T cells from blood, with Jurkat cell RNA spiked in. The subset denotes: FACS-sorted CD8+CD4-CCR7+CD45RA+ naive T cells. V gene TRBV20-1 combines with J gene TRBJ1-6; D remains ambiguous. This receptor was taken from a human donor in good health. Some libraries in this study had Jurkat cell RNA spiked in. CDR3 amino acids: CSARDGRSYNSPLHF. The CDR3 nucleotides read TGCAGTGCTAGGGACGGACGTTCTTATAATTCACCCCTCCACTTT.